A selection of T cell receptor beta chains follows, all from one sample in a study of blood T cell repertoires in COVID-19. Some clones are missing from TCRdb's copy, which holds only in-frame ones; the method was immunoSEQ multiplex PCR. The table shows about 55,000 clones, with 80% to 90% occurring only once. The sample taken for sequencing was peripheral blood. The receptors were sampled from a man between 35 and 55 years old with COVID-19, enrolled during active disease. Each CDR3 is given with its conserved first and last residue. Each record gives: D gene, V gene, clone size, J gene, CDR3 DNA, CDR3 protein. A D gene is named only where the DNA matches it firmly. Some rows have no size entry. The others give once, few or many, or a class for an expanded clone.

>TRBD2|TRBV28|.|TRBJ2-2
TGTGCCAGCAGCCGCCGGACTAGCGGAACCACCGGGGAGCTGTTTTTT
CASSRRTSGTTGELFF
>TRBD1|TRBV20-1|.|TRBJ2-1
TGCAGTGCTAGTACCACAGGGGGGATCAATGAGCAGTTCTTC
CSASTTGGINEQFF
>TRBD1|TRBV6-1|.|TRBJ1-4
TGTGCCAGCAGTGACACCGGGACAGCCGCAAAACTGTTTTTT
CASSDTGTAAKLFF
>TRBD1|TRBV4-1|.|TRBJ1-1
TGCGTCAGCAGCTCCCCGGTCAGGGGGGAAGCTTTCTTT
CVSSSPVRGEAFF
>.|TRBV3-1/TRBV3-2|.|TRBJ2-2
TGTGCCAGCAGCCAAAGGTCAGGGAACACCGGGGAGCTGTTTTTT
CASSQRSGNTGELFF
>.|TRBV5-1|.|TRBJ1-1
TGCGCCAGCAGCGGGTCGGAGGGGCGGAACACTGAAGCTTTCTTT
CASSGSEGRNTEAFF
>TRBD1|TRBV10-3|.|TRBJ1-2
TGTGCCATCAGTAGACAGGGCGACTATGGCTACACCTTC
CAISRQGDYGYTF
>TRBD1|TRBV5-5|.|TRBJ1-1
TGTGCCAGCAGCTTGGGGCAGGGGGAGTGGACTGAAGCTTTCTTT
CASSLGQGEWTEAFF
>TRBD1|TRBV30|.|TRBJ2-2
TGTGCCTGGAAGGGACAGGGAAACACCGGGGAGCTGTTTTTT
CAWKGQGNTGELFF
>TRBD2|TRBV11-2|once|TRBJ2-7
TGTGCCAGCAGCCAGGGACTAGCGGGAGTCTCCGAGCAGTACTTC
CASSQGLAGVSEQYF
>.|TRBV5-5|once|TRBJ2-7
TGTGCCAGCAGCCTACTTAACCTACGAGAGCAGTACTTC
CASSLLNLREQYF
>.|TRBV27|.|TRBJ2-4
TGTGCCAGCAGTCCCCTAGGGAGTCTTAACATTCAGTACTTC
CASSPLGSLNIQYF
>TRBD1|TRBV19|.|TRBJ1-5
TGTGCCAGTAAAGGGACAGGGATCGTTCAGCCCCAGCATTTT
CASKGTGIVQPQHF
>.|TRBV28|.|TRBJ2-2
TGTGCCAGCAGTTTATTTGTTATAGTGACCGGGGAGCTGTTTTTT
CASSLFVIVTGELFF
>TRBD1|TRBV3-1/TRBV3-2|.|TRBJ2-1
TGTGCCAGCAGCCAAACCCGGACAGGAAATGAGCAGTTCTTC
CASSQTRTGNEQFF
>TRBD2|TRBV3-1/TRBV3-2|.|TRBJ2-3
TGTGCCAGCAGCCTGGGACTAGCGGGCTTGGATACGCAGTATTTT
CASSLGLAGLDTQYF
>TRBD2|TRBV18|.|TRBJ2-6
TGTGCCAGCTCGTCGATGGCGGGGGGAAGCTCTGGGGCCAACGTCCTGACTTTC
CASSSMAGGSSGANVLTF
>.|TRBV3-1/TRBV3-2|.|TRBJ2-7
TGTGCCAGCAGCCAAGATCCGGGGGACGAGCAGTACTTC
CASSQDPGDEQYF
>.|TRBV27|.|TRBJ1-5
TGTGCCAGCAGTCCCCTGGGGCCACAGGGTCTTCGTCAGCCCCAGCATTTT
CASSPLGPQGLRQPQHF
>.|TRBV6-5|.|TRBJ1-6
TGTGCCAGCAGCCCCACTTATCTTAATTCACCCCTCCACTTT
CASSPTYLNSPLHF
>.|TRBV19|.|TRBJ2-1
TGTGCCAGTAGTATAGGCACCCTACGCAATGAGCAGTTCTTC
CASSIGTLRNEQFF
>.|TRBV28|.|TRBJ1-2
TGTGCCAGCTCCCGGGACTGGGGCTACACCTTC
CASSRDWGYTF
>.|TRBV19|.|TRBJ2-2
TGTGCCAGTAGTCCAGTCACCGGGGAGCTGTTTTTT
CASSPVTGELFF
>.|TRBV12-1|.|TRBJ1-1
TGTGCCAGCAGCCGAGGGAAAAGGGAAGCTTTCTTT
CASSRGKREAFF
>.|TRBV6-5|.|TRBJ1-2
TGTGCCAGCAACACGGGATTCTATGGCTACACCTTC
CASNTGFYGYTF
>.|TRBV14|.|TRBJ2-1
TGTGCCAGCAGCACCCCTAAGCGGCGGGGTGGAAATGAGCAGTTCTTC
CASSTPKRRGGNEQFF
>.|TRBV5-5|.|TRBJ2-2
TGTGCCAGCAGCTGGATTTCAGGGGTTGCCGGGGAGCTGTTTTTT
CASSWISGVAGELFF
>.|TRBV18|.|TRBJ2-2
TGTGATTACGGAGCGGAATACACCGGGGAGCTGTTTTTT
CDYGAEYTGELFF
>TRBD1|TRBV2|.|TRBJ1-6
TGTGCCAGCGGACAGGGAATCGTGGATTCACCCCTCCACTTT
CASGQGIVDSPLHF
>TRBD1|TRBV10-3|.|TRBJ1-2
TGTGCCATCAGTGAGGGGACAGGGGTGGGGAACTCCTATGGCTACACCTTC
CAISEGTGVGNSYGYTF
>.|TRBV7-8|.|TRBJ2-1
TGTGCCAGCAGCTTGAAACGGAGTCAAGCCTACAATGAGCAGTTCTTC
CASSLKRSQAYNEQFF
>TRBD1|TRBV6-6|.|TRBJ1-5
TGTGCCAGCAGTTATCCGACAGGGGGCTCATATCAGCCCCAGCATTTT
CASSYPTGGSYQPQHF
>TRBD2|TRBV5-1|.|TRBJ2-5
TGCGCCAGCAGCTTGGCTAGCGGGAATACTGGAGAGACCCAGTACTTC
CASSLASGNTGETQYF
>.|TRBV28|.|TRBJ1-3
TGTGCCAGCAGTTTAAGAAGGGTCGGGGGTGGAAACACCATATATTTT
CASSLRRVGGGNTIYF
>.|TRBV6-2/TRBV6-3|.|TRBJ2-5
TGTGCCAGCAGTGCATTAGCGGTGGGCGGGGAGACCCAGTACTTC
CASSALAVGGETQYF
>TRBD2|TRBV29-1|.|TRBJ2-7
TGCAGCGTTGAACTACTAGCGGGAGGGAGGGACGAGCAGTACTTC
CSVELLAGGRDEQYF
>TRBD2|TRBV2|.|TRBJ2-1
TGTGCCAGCAGTGATTTGGGACTAGCGGGCCTTCAGTTCTTC
CASSDLGLAGLQFF
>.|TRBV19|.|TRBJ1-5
TGTGCCAGTAGTCACTTACAGGGTAATCAGCCCCAGCATTTT
CASSHLQGNQPQHF
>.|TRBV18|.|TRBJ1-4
TGTGCCAGCTCACCGTTTAGGACGGTAGGAGGGGAAAAACTGTTTTTT
CASSPFRTVGGEKLFF
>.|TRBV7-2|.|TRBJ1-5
TGTGCCAGCAGCTTAGTGGGCGCGGGGCCCCAGCATTTT
CASSLVGAGPQHF
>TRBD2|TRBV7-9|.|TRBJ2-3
TGTGCCAGCAGCTTCGGACTAGCAAGGGATACGCAGTATTTT
CASSFGLARDTQYF
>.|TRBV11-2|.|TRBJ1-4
TGTGCCAGCAGTTCTCCGGGGGGAGTAGCAACTAATGAAAAACTGTTTTTT
CASSSPGGVATNEKLFF
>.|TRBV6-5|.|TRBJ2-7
TGTGCCAGCAGCGTCAGGGGACCAGAGGCCTACGAGCAGTACTTC
CASSVRGPEAYEQYF
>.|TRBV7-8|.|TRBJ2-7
TGTGCCAGCAGCAGCTGGGGTGCCAGGGGTATATACGAGCAGTACTTC
CASSSWGARGIYEQYF
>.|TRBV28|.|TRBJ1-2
TGTGCCAGCAGTTTATTTGACAGAGGAGGCTACACCTTC
CASSLFDRGGYTF
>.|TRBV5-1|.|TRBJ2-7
TGCGCCAGCAGCCACAATACAGGGATCCCCCACGAGCAGTACTTC
CASSHNTGIPHEQYF
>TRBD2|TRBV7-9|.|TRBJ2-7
TGTGCCAGCAGCCCTAGCGGGGGGGCGTCCTACGAGCAGTACTTC
CASSPSGGASYEQYF
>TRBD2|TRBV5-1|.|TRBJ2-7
TGCGCCAGCAGCCCCGGGACTAGCAAGGACGAGCAGTACTTC
CASSPGTSKDEQYF
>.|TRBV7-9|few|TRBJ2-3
TGTGCCAGCAGCCTTTGGACTAGCACAGATACGCAGTATTTT
CASSLWTSTDTQYF
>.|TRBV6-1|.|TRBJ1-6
TGTGCCAGCAGTGAATCGGAGTCTCGAGGTTCACCCCTCCACTTT
CASSESESRGSPLHF
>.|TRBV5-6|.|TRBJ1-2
TGTGCCAGCAGCGGCACACAGGGATTTGGCTACACCTTC
CASSGTQGFGYTF
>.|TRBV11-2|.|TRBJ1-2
TGTGCCAGCAGCTTAGAAGGGGGAAACTATGGCTACACCTTC
CASSLEGGNYGYTF
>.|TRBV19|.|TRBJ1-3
TGTGCCAGTAGTATCTCTCCTTACTCTGGAAACACCATATATTTT
CASSISPYSGNTIYF
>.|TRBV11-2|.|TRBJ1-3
TGTGCCAGCAGCCCACAGGCGACCTCTGGAAACACCATATATTTT
CASSPQATSGNTIYF
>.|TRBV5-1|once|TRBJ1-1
TGCGCCAGCAGCTTGGCTCGAACGGGGAGGGACACTGAAGCTTTCTTT
CASSLARTGRDTEAFF